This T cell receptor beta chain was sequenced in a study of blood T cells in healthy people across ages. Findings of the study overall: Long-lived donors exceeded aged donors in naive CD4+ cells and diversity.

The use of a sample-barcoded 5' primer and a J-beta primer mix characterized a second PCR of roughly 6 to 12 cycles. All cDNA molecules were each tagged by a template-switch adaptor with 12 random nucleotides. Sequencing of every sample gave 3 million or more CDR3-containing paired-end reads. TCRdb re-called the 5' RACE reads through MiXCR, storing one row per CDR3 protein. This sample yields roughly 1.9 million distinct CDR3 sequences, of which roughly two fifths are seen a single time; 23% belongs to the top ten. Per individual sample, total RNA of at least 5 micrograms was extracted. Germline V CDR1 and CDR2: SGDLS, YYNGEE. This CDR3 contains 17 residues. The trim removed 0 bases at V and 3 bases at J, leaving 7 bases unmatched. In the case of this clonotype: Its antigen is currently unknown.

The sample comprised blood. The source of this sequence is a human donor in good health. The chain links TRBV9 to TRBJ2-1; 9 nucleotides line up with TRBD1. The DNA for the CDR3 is TGTGCCAGCAGCGTAGCTCGGGACAGGGTAAACTACAATGAGCAGTTCTTC. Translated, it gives CASSVARDRVNYNEQFF.